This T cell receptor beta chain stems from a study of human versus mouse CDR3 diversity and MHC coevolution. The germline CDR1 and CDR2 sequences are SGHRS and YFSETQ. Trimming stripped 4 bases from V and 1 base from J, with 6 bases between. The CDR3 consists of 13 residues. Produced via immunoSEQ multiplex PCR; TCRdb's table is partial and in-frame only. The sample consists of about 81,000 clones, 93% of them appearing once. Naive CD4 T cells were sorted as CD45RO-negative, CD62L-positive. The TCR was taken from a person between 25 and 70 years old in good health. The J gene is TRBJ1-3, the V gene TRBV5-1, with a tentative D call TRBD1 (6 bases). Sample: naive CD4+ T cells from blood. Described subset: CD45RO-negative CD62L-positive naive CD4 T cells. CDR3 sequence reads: CASSDRSGNTIYF. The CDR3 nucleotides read TGCGCCAGCAGCGACAGGTCTGGAAACACCATATATTTT.